Following are 21 T cell receptor beta chains from one sample sequenced in a study of blood T cell repertoires in COVID-19. The protocol was immunoSEQ multiplex PCR, while the TCRdb copy is restricted to in-frame clones and leaves out a portion. Among about 180,000 clones, 80% were seen once, and the ten largest hold around 14%. The specimen was PBMCs or T cells enriched from blood (not recorded which). These TCRs come from a man in his fifties or sixties who had been exposed to COVID-19.

The J gene is TRBJ2-7, the V gene TRBV28; D ambiguous. This CDR3 contains 12 residues. The V gene lost 5 bases and the J gene lost 3 bases, with 8 bases spanning the gap. Germline CDR1 and CDR2: MDHEN and SYDVKM. This chain's CDR3 is CASSAPGYEQYF. The CDR3 DNA is TGTGCCAGCAGTGCCCCGGGCTACGAGCAGTACTTC.

V and J are TRBV4-3 and TRBJ1-6; D is ambiguous. Trimming removed 0 bases at V and 8 bases at J, with 5 bases between. This CDR3 comprises 13 residues. Germline V CDR1 and CDR2: LGHNA, YSLEER. The CDR3 DNA follows: TGCGCCAGCAGCCAAGATCGGGATTCACCCCTCCACTTT. Amino acid sequence: CASSQDRDSPLHF.

V and J are TRBV7-3 and TRBJ2-3; TRBD2 agrees at 8 bases. Germline loops: CDR1 SGHTA, CDR2 FQGTGA. The V and J ends lost 1 base and 1 base, in that order; junction bases with no gene match: 4. The CDR3 length is 16 residues. The CDR3 DNA reads as TGTGCCAGCAGCTTAATAACTAGCGGTCGCACAGATACGCAGTATTTT. Translated, it gives CASSLITSGRTDTQYF.

The rearrangement links TRBV6-5 to TRBJ2-7; TRBD2 might be the D (5 bases). The CDR3 consists of 14 residues. Germline assignment: CDR1 MNHEY and CDR2 SVGAGI. Trimming took off 6 bases at V and 2 bases at J, with 14 bases between the two ends. The CDR3 loop reads CASSRVGGPYEQYF. For the CDR3, the DNA is TGTGCCAGCAGCCGCGTTGGAGGCCCCTACGAGCAGTACTTC.

The V call is TRBV5-1, the J call TRBJ2-2; tentatively, D is TRBD1 (5 bases). Germline V gene lookup returns CDR1 SGHRS and CDR2 YFSETQ. This CDR3 is 15 amino acids long. V dropped 4 bases and J dropped 6 bases, with 16 bases sitting between them. The CDR3 region is CASSGAGKFAGELFF. CDR3 nucleotides: TGCGCCAGCAGCGGGGCAGGGAAGTTCGCCGGGGAGCTGTTTTTT.

The gene calls are TRBV9 and TRBJ2-3; TRBD2 matches 7 bases. J lost 2 bases, V lost 4 bases, and 4 bases had no gene match. This CDR3 is 14 amino acids long. The germline gives CDR1 SGDLS, CDR2 YYNGEE. CDR3 region: CASSPGLNTDTQYF. CDR3 nucleotide sequence: TGTGCCAGCAGCCCGGGACTAAACACAGATACGCAGTATTTT.

The chain links TRBV6-5 to TRBJ2-7; 14 nucleotides line up with TRBD2. Germline loops: CDR1 MNHEY, CDR2 SVGAGI. The trim removed 6 bases at V and 7 bases at J, leaving 5 bases unmatched. CDR3 length: 14 amino acids. CDR3 nucleotide sequence: TGTGCCAGCAGAACGGGACTAGCGGGAGTAGAGCAGTACTTC. Amino acid sequence: CASRTGLAGVEQYF.

This chain joins TRBV7-7 and TRBJ1-1; no definite D call. Germline V lookup: CDR1 SSHAT, CDR2 FNYEAQ (reference sequence). V dropped 1 base and J dropped 1 base, with 4 bases sitting between them. The CDR3 is made up of 13 amino acids. CDR3 in amino acids: CASSLVENTEAFF. CDR3 nucleotides: TGTGCCAGCAGCTTAGTAGAGAACACTGAAGCTTTCTTT.

This clone was observed a handful of times. This rearrangement joins TRBV11-3 to TRBJ2-7, with a possible D match to TRBD1 (5 bases). The germline V gene has CDR1 SGHNT and CDR2 YENEEA. The CDR3 contains 14 residues. The ends were cut back, 1 base at V and 3 bases at J, with 10 bases in the middle. CDR3 in amino acids: CASSLGSTVYEQYF. In DNA form, the CDR3 reads TGTGCCAGCAGCTTAGGGTCGACAGTCTACGAGCAGTACTTC.

Only one count was recorded for this clone. The genes are TRBV30 and TRBJ1-2; D perhaps matches TRBD1 (6 bases). V was clipped by 0 bases and J by 5 bases, with 13 bases between them. Looked up from germline, CDR1 is GTSNPN and CDR2 is SVGIG (reference sequence). The CDR3 has 14 amino acids. CDR3 loop: CAWSVRRGGYGYTF. The CDR3 DNA follows: TGTGCCTGGAGTGTACGCAGGGGTGGGTATGGCTACACCTTC.

This clone was seen many times. The chain carries TRBV5-5 and TRBJ2-2; 8 bases match TRBD1. This CDR3 is 16 amino acids long. V was clipped by 1 base and J by 4 bases; unmatched bases: 6. Germline CDR1 and CDR2: SGHKS and YYEKEE (reference sequence). CDR3 coding DNA: TGTGCCAGCAGCTTGTCAGGGGGCGCGGGCACCGGGGAGCTGTTTTTT. Residues: CASSLSGGAGTGELFF.

This clone was detected once. The genes are TRBV9 and TRBJ2-1; TRBD1 agrees at 7 bases. With 2 bases clipped from V and 8 bases from J, the junction kept 16 bases outside the gene matches. From germline, CDR1 is SGDLS and CDR2 YYNGEE. The CDR3 consists of 17 residues. CDR3 amino acids: CASSVPSAGTEWDEQFF. The CDR3 coding sequence is TGTGCCAGCAGCGTGCCCTCAGCCGGGACAGAATGGGATGAGCAGTTCTTC.

In this sample, this clone turned up a few times. The chain couples TRBV2 to TRBJ1-5; TRBD1 might be the D (5 bases). CDR3 length equals 15 residues. V was cut by 5 bases and J by 0 bases, with 11 bases left in between. In germline, CDR1 is SNHLY, CDR2 FYNNEI. The CDR3 bases are TGTGCCAGCAGTTTAGGGGCAGCTAGCAATCAGCCCCAGCATTTT. Amino acids: CASSLGAASNQPQHF.

The genes are TRBV7-9 and TRBJ2-7, with 9 positions matching TRBD2. Germline V lookup: CDR1 SEHNR, CDR2 FQNEAQ (reference sequence). The CDR3 runs 15 residues. The junction had 7 bases not matched to a gene; V was cut back by 1 base and J by 6 bases. CDR3 loop: CASSLVSGRIGEQYF. CDR3 nucleotide sequence: TGTGCCAGCAGCTTAGTCAGCGGGAGGATCGGCGAGCAGTACTTC.

V gene TRBV25-1 combines with J gene TRBJ1-5; a possible D gene is TRBD1 (6 bases). V lost 2 bases to trimming and J lost 6 bases, with 11 bases between them. This CDR3 contains 14 residues. The germline V gene encodes CDR1 MGHDK and CDR2 SYGVNS. As DNA, the CDR3 is TGTGCCAGCAGTGAAACAGGGTTGAGTCAGCCCCAGCATTTT. Its translation: CASSETGLSQPQHF. Based on the CDR3 plus reference TRBV25-1 and TRBJ1-5, the full variable domain is EADIYQTPRYLVIGTGKKITLECSQTMGHDKMYWYQQDPGMELHLIHYSYGVNSTEKGDLSSESTVSRIRTEHFPLTLESARPSHTSQYLCASSETGLSQPQHFGDGTRLSIL.

The genes are TRBV3-1 (or the pseudogene TRBV3-2) and TRBJ2-3; TRBD2 matches 9 bases. The CDR3 spans 16 residues. CDR1 is LGHDT and CDR2 is YNNKEL in the germline V gene (reference sequence). The V segment lost 0 bases and the J segment 4 bases; nucleotides outside the gene matches: 5. CDR3 nucleotide sequence: TGTGCCAGCAGCCAAGATTTTGCGGGAGGGCCAGATACGCAGTATTTT. Amino acid sequence: CASSQDFAGGPDTQYF.

The V and J genes are TRBV14 and TRBJ2-1; 11 bases match TRBD1. CDR3 length: 15 amino acids. The V gene end was trimmed by 3 bases and the J gene end by 8 bases; junction bases not matched to a gene: 6. The V gene's germline CDR1 is SGHDN and CDR2 FVKESK. CDR3 nucleotides: TGTGCCAGCAGCCAGGACAGGGGGCATTGGGATGAGCAGTTCTTC. As protein: CASSQDRGHWDEQFF.

The V and J genes are TRBV7-2 and TRBJ1-3; D ambiguous. This CDR3 comprises 11 residues. Germline CDR1 is SGHTA and CDR2 is FQGNSA. Trimming cost V 4 bases and J 7 bases, with 5 bases left between them. The DNA for the CDR3 is TGTGCCAGCAGCTCCTCCAACACCATATATTTT. Its protein is CASSSSNTIYF.

The rearrangement links TRBV21-1 to TRBJ2-5; the tabulated D call, TRBD2, remains unverified against the DNA. TRBV21-1 is a pseudogene segment. The CDR3 totals 13 residues. DNA for the CDR3: TGTGCCAGCAGCAAAGCAGGAGGAGAGACCCAGTACTTC. It is translated as CASSKAGGETQYF.

The rearrangement uses TRBV20-1 and TRBJ2-3; D is uncertain. The CDR3 length is 10 residues. Per germline, CDR1 DFQATT and CDR2 SNEGSKA (reference sequence). Trimming stripped 4 bases from V and 5 bases from J, with 4 bases between. CDR3 bases: TGCAGTGCTACAATAGATACGCAGTATTTT. Translating gives CSATIDTQYF.

V is TRBV11-3 and J is TRBJ2-5, with TRBD1 identical over 8 bases. Looked up from germline, CDR1 is SGHNT and CDR2 is YENEEA. This CDR3 comprises 15 residues. With 3 bases clipped from V and 5 bases from J, the junction kept 8 bases outside the gene matches. CDR3 nucleotide sequence: TGTGCCAGCAGCTTCAGGACAGGGAGAGAGGAGACCCAGTACTTC. It specifies CASSFRTGREETQYF.